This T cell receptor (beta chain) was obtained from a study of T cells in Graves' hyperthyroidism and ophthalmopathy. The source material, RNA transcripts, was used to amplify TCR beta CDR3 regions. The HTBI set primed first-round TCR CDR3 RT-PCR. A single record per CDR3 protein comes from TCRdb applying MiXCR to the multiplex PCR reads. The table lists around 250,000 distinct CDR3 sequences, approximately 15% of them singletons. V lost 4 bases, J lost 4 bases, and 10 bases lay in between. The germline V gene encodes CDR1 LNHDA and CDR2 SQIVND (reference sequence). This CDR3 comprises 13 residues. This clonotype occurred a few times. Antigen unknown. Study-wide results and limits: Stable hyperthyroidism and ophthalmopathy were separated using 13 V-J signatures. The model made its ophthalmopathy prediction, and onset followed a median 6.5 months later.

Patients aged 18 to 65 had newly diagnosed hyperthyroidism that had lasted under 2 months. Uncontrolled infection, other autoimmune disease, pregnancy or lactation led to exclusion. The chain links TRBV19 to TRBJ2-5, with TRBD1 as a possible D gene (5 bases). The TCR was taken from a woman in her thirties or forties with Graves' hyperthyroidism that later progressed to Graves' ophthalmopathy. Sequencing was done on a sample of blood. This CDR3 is CASSSWGGETQYF. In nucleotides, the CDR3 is TGTGCCAGTAGTAGTTGGGGCGGAGAGACCCAGTACTTC. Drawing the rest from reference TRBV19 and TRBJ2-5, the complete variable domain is DGGITQSPKYLFRKEGQNVTLSCEQNLNHDAMYWYRQDPGQGLRLIYYSQIVNDFQKGDIAEGYSVSREKKESFPLTVTSAQKNPTAFYLCASSSWGGETQYFGPGTRLLVL.